Following are 12 T cell receptor beta chains from one sample sequenced in a study of T-cell reconstitution after alpha-beta-depleted transplantation in children. Unique molecular identifiers were incorporated when the TCRbeta library was constructed. TCRdb reanalysed the PCR reads using MiXCR and keeps one entry per CDR3 protein. This table holds 250,000 to 350,000 distinct CDR3 sequences, roughly 9.5% found once. This sample comprised PBMCs from the stem cell graft donor, obtained from the stem cell graft. These receptor sequences come from a human donor who donated a stem cell graft to a child with SCID.

In this sample, this clonotype turned up a few times. The CDR3 DNA follows: TGCGCCAGCAGCTCGCCCCCAGGACGGAGCCCCCGCACAGATACGCAGTATTTT. Residues: CASSSPPGRSPRTDTQYF. The chain combines TRBV5-1 with TRBJ2-3; D remains ambiguous. The CDR3 contains 18 residues. The germline gives CDR1 SGHRS, CDR2 YFSETQ. Trimming left V 3 bases short and J 1 base short, with 21 bases between.

This clonotype showed up just a few times. J is TRBJ2-1 and V is TRBV20-1; 9 nucleotides agree with TRBD2. The CDR3 spans 15 residues. The germline V gene has CDR1 DFQATT and CDR2 SNEGSKA (reference sequence). V lost 0 bases and J lost 6; bases outside the gene matches: 6. CDR3 in amino acids: CSARDGSGGVNEQFF. The CDR3 DNA is TGCAGTGCTAGAGATGGTAGCGGGGGTGTCAATGAGCAGTTCTTC.

The chain has TRBV12-3 or TRBV12-4 and TRBJ2-4; D may be TRBD2 (6 bases). Deletions cut 0 bases from V and 2 bases from J, with 8 bases between. CDR3 length equals 15 residues. CDR3 residues: CASSLAEGPKNIQYF. In DNA form, the CDR3 reads TGTGCCAGCAGTTTAGCGGAGGGACCCAAAAACATTCAGTACTTC.

The sample holds a few counts of this clonotype. V is TRBV6-5 and J is TRBJ1-2; maybe TRBD1 (6 bases). The germline V gene encodes CDR1 MNHEY and CDR2 SVGAGI. The V and J ends lost 5 bases and 7 bases respectively, with 11 bases between them. The CDR3 is 12 amino acids. CDR3 coding DNA: TGTGCCAGCAGTACAGGGCTAGGTGGCTACACCTTC. Amino acid sequence: CASSTGLGGYTF.

This clonotype was picked up a small number of times. The chain is built from TRBV11-3 and TRBJ2-3; TRBD2 aligns across 8 bases. Germline lookup yields CDR1 SGHNT and CDR2 YENEEA. Trimming took 5 bases from V and 3 from J; bases not matched to a gene: 7. CDR3 size: 15 residues. This CDR3 reads CASSPGGAGTDTQYF. The CDR3 DNA is TGTGCCAGCAGCCCCGGGGGGGCCGGGACAGATACGCAGTATTTT.

This clonotype has more than one count but fewer than ten. The chain links TRBV10-3 to TRBJ2-7, with D possibly being TRBD2 (7 bases). The length of the CDR3 is 13 residues. Trimming pared 10 bases from V and 0 bases from J, leaving 13 bases between. Per the germline V gene, CDR1 is ENHRY and CDR2 is SYGVKD. The CDR3 bases are TGTGCCACCAAGGGGGGGGCCTCCTACGAGCAGTACTTC. This codes for CATKGGASYEQYF.

The V and J genes are TRBV7-3 and TRBJ2-7; 11 bases align to TRBD1. Losses at the gene ends were 4 bases for V and 3 bases for J; bases not matched to a gene: 5. Germline V gene lookup returns CDR1 SGHTA and CDR2 FQGTGA. The length of the CDR3 is 15 residues. Here the CDR3 reads CASSWEGTGGYEQYF. CDR3 DNA sequence: TGTGCCAGCAGCTGGGAGGGGACAGGGGGCTACGAGCAGTACTTC.

The rearrangement joins TRBV6-5 to TRBJ1-1, with D possibly being TRBD1 (5 bases). V lost 5 bases, J lost 7 bases, and 11 bases lay in between. This CDR3 region has 12 residues. Germline CDR1 is MNHEY and CDR2 is SVGAGI. CDR3 sequence: CASSQGWSEAFF. In DNA form, the CDR3 reads TGTGCCAGCAGTCAGGGTTGGAGTGAAGCTTTCTTT.

This clonotype has only a few counts. The chain links TRBV7-6 to TRBJ1-5; unclear D gene. There are 13 residues in the CDR3. V was pared by 1 base and J by 10 bases, with 11 bases between. The germline V gene has CDR1 SGHVS and CDR2 FNYEAQ. CDR3: CASSLGPNGPQHF. CDR3 coding DNA: TGTGCCAGCAGCTTAGGGCCGAACGGCCCCCAGCATTTT.

The table lists this clonotype with many counts. The chain combines TRBV14 with TRBJ2-2, with D possibly matching TRBD2 (5 bases). Germline V gene lookup returns CDR1 SGHDN and CDR2 FVKESK. The CDR3 runs to 16 residues. The ends were cut back, 4 bases at V and 1 base at J, with 13 bases in the middle. The DNA of the CDR3 is TGTGCCAGCAGCCTCCTGCTGAGGGAGAACACCGGGGAGCTGTTTTTT. Encoded protein: CASSLLLRENTGELFF.

This clonotype has more than one count but fewer than ten. V usage is TRBV2 and J usage is TRBJ2-1; 7 bases are shared with TRBD1. The CDR3 spans 19 residues. Germline values: CDR1 SNHLY, CDR2 FYNNEI. V lost 4 bases and J lost 0; bases outside the gene matches: 15. As DNA, the CDR3 is TGTGCCAGCAGTGCTTGGGGGATTTTAGGGGACAGCTCCTACAATGAGCAGTTCTTC. Residues: CASSAWGILGDSSYNEQFF.

The rearrangement joins TRBV14 to TRBJ2-1; D possibly corresponds to TRBD1 (6 bases). The V end was cut by 4 bases, the J end by 9 bases, with 13 bases between. The CDR3 contains 13 residues. CDR1 and CDR2 (germline): SGHDN, FVKESK. The CDR3 loop reads CASSLQGPGEQFF. CDR3 in DNA: TGTGCCAGCAGCCTACAGGGTCCCGGTGAGCAGTTCTTC.